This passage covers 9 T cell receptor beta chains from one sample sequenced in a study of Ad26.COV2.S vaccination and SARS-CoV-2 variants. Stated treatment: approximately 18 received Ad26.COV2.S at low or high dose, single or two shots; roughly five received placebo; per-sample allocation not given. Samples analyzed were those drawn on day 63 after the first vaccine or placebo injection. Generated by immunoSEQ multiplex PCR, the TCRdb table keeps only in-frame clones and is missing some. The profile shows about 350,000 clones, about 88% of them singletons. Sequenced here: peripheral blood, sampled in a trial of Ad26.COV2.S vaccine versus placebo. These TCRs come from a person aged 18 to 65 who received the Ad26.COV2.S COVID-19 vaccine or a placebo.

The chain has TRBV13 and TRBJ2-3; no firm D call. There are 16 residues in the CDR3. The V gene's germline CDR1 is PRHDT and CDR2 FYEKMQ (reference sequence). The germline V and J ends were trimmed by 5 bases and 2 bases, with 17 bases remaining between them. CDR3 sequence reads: CASSNSQRRSTDTQYF. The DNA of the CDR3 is TGTGCCAGCAGCAACTCACAAAGACGGTCCACAGATACGCAGTATTTT.

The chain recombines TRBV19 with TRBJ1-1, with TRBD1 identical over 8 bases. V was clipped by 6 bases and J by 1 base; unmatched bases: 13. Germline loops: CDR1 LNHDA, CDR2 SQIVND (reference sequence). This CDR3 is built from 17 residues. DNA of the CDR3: TGTGCCAGTAGGATTGGACAGGGAAGCCTCAAGAACACTGAAGCTTTCTTT. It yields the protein CASRIGQGSLKNTEAFF.

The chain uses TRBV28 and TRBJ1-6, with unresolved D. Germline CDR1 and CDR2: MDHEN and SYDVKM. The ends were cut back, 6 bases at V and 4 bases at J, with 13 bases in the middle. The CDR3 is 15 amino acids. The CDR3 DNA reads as TGTGCCAGCAGCCCCTCGCAGTTATATAATTCACCCCTCCACTTT. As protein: CASSPSQLYNSPLHF.

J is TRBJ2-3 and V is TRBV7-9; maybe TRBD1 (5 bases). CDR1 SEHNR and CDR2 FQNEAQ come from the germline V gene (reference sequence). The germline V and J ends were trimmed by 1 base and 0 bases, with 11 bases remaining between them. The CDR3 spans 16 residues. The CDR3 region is CASSLVVTVSTDTQYF. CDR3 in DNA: TGTGCCAGCAGCTTAGTAGTGACAGTGAGCACAGATACGCAGTATTTT.

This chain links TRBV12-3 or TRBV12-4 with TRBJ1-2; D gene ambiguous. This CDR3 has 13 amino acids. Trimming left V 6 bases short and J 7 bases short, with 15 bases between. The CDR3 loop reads CASRLLGSGGYTF. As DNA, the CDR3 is TGTGCCAGCAGGCTCTTAGGTTCTGGTGGCTACACCTTC.

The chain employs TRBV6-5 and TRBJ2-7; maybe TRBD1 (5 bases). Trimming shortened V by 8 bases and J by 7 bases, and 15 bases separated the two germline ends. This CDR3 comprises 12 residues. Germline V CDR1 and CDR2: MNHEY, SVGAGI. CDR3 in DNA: TGTGCCAGCGGGCAGGGCTTTAGTGAGCAGTACTTC. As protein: CASGQGFSEQYF.

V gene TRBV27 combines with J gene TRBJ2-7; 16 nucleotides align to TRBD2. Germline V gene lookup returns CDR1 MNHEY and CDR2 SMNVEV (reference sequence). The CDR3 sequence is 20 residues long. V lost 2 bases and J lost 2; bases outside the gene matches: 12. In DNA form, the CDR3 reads TGTGCCAGCAGTTTACAAGAACCGGGACTAGCGGGAGGGCCGGCCTACGAGCAGTACTTC. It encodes CASSLQEPGLAGGPAYEQYF.

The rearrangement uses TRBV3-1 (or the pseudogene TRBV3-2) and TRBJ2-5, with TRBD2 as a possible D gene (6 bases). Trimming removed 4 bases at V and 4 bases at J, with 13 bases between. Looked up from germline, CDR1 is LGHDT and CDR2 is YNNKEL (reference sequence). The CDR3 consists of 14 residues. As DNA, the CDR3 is TGTGCCAGCAGCCCCGCGCGGGGTGGAGAGACCCAGTACTTC. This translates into CASSPARGGETQYF.

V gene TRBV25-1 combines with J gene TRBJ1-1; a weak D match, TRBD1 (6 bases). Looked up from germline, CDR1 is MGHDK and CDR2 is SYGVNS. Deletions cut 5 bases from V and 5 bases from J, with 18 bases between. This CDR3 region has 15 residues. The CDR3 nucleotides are TGTGCCAGCAGTCAAATAGGGGGGGGACGGACTGAAGCTTTCTTT. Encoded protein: CASSQIGGGRTEAFF.